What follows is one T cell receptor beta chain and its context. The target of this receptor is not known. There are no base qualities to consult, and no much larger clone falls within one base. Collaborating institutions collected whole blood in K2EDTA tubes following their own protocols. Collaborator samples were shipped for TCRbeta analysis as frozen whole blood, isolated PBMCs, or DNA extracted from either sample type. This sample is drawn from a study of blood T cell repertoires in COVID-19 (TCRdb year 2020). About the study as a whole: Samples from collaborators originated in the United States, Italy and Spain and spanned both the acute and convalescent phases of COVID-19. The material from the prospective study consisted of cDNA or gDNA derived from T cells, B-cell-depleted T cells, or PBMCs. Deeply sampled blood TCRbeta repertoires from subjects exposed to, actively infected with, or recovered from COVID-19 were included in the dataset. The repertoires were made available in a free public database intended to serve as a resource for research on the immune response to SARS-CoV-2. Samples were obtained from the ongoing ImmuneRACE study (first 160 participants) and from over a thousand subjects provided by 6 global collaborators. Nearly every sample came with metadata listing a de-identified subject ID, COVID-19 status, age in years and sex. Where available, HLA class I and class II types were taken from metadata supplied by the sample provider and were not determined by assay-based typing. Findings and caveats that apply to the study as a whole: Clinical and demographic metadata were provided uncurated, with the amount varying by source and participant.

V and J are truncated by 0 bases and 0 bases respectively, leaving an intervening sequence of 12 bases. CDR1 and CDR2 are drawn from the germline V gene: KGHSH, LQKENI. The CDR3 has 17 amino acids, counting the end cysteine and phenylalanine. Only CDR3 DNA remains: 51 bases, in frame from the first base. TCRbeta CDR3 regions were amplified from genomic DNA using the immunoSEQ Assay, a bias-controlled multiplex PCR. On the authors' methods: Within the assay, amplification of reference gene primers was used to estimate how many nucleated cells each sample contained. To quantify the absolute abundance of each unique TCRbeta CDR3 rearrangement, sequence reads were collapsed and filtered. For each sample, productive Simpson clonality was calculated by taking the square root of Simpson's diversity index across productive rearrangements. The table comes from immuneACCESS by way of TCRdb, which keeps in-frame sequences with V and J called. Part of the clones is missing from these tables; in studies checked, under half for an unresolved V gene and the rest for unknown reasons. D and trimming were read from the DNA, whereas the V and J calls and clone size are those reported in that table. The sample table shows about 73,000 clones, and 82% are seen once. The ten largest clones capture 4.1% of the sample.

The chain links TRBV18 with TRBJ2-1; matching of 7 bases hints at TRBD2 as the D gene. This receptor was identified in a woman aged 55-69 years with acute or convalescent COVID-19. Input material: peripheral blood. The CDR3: CASSPPGGGRSYNEQFF. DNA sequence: TGTGCCAGCTCACCACCCGGCGGGGGCCGCTCCTACAATGAGCAGTTCTTC.